Listed below are T cell receptor beta chains from one sample, sequenced in a study of T cell responses to AZD1222 COVID-19 vaccine. Produced via immunoSEQ multiplex PCR; TCRdb's table is partial and in-frame only. This sample has 140,000 to 150,000 clones, with around 84% found just once. This specimen consisted of peripheral blood, obtained 28 days after the second AZD1222 dose. These receptors were obtained from an adult who received the AZD1222 COVID-19 vaccine. Both conserved end residues are part of each CDR3. A D gene is named only where the DNA matches it firmly. A row's size may be missing; if present it is once, few, many or a size class.

TRBV3-1/TRBV3-2	-	TRBJ1-4	-	TGTGCCAGCAGCCAAAGGGTAAAGGGATCTGTTAATGAAAAACTGTTTTTT	CASSQRVKGSVNEKLFF
TRBV27	few	TRBJ2-7	-	TGTGCCAGCAGTTTAAAAGGGCACTACGAGCAGTACTTC	CASSLKGHYEQYF
TRBV23-1	-	TRBJ1-2	-	TGCGCCAGCAGTCATTATGGGCCAGCTAACTATGGCTACACCTTC	CASSHYGPANYGYTF
TRBV5-4	-	TRBJ1-3	-	TGTGCCAGCAGTCTGGACCGCTCTGGAAACACCATATATTTT	CASSLDRSGNTIYF
TRBV3-1/TRBV3-2	-	TRBJ1-1	TRBD1	TGTGCCAGCAGACCCGACAGGGTAAGGACTGAAGCTTTCTTT	CASRPDRVRTEAFF
TRBV29-1	once	TRBJ2-5	TRBD1	TGCAGCACAGACAGGGGGCTGGGAGAGACCCAGTACTTC	CSTDRGLGETQYF
TRBV11-2	-	TRBJ1-6	-	TGTGCCAGCAGCGCCAGTAGGGGGAATTCACCCCTCCACTTT	CASSASRGNSPLHF
TRBV2	-	TRBJ1-5	-	TGTGCCAGCAGTGAAGGACAGAAAGGGGATGAGCATTTT	CASSEGQKGDEHF
TRBV7-2	-	TRBJ2-2	-	TGTGCCAGCAGCGCCGAGACAGGGAACACCGGGGAGCTGTTTTTT	CASSAETGNTGELFF
TRBV27	-	TRBJ2-5	TRBD2	TGTGCCAGCAGTTCCCTAGCGGGGCAAGAGACCCAGTACTTC	CASSSLAGQETQYF
TRBV19	-	TRBJ2-3	TRBD1	TGTGCCACAACTGAAGGGACAGACACGCAGTATTTT	CATTEGTDTQYF
TRBV4-1	-	TRBJ2-7	TRBD1	TGCGCCAGCAGCCGGGCACAGGGGTTCGACGAGCAGTACTTC	CASSRAQGFDEQYF
TRBV30	-	TRBJ1-6	-	TGTGCCTGGAGCCCAGGGGATCAATCACCCCTCCACTTT	CAWSPGDQSPLHF
TRBV28	-	TRBJ2-1	-	TGTGCCAGCAGCCTCAGGTGGAATGAGCAGTTCTTC	CASSLRWNEQFF
TRBV18	-	TRBJ2-1	TRBD1	TGTGCCAGCTCACCACCTACAGGGGGCGGTTCAATCAATGAGCAGTTCTTC	CASSPPTGGGSINEQFF
TRBV19	-	TRBJ2-3	-	TGTGCCAGTAGTACAACAGGGAAAGATACGCAGTATTTT	CASSTTGKDTQYF
TRBV24-1	-	TRBJ2-2	-	TGTGCCACCAGTGATTTGCGGCAGAACACCGGGGAGCTGTTTTTT	CATSDLRQNTGELFF
TRBV5-8	-	TRBJ1-5	TRBD1	TGTGCCAGCAGCTTAAGACAGGGGTCGGGCAATCAGCCCCAGCATTTT	CASSLRQGSGNQPQHF
TRBV7-9	-	TRBJ1-1	-	TGTGCCAGCAGCCCCCAAAGGGGTGGTACTGAAGCTTTCTTT	CASSPQRGGTEAFF
TRBV11-2	-	TRBJ2-1	-	TGTGCCAGCACCCTGTGGGTAGACAATGAGCAGTTCTTC	CASTLWVDNEQFF
TRBV3-1/TRBV3-2	-	TRBJ2-7	-	TGTGCCAGCAGCCAGAACCCGGGGGCTCGAGAGCAGTACTTC	CASSQNPGAREQYF
TRBV27	-	TRBJ2-2	-	TGTGCCAGCAGTTCACCAAACTATCTTCAGGGCTCCGGGGAGCTGTTTTTT	CASSSPNYLQGSGELFF
TRBV19	-	TRBJ2-3	TRBD2	TGTGCCAGTACTCGACTCCTTAGCGGGAGCCCTGGAGATACGCAGTATTTT	CASTRLLSGSPGDTQYF